This is a list of T cell receptor beta chains from one sample in a study of blood T cells in healthy people across ages. Via MiXCR, TCRdb re-called the 5' RACE reads, giving one row per CDR3 protein. The table lists some 800,000 distinct CDR3 sequences, approximately 25% of them singletons, with roughly 3.8% in the top ten. These same data were also listed under a study on T cells of mothers and their children.

Sequencing was performed on blood. The receptors derive from a boy aged 5-17 years in good health. CDR3s include the opening cysteine and the closing phenylalanine or tryptophan. Fields, in order: CDR3 protein, CDR3 DNA, clone size, D gene, J gene, V gene. The D gene is left open where the match is weak. Clone size is given for some rows only: seen once, a few or many times, or a class if the clone is expanded.

CDR3 protein: CASSLARKGGYTF
CDR3 DNA: TGTGCCAGCAGCTTAGCCCGGAAGGGTGGCTACACCTTC
clone size: many
D gene: NA
J gene: TRBJ1-2
V gene: TRBV7-8

CDR3 protein: CSARGNSQETQYF
CDR3 DNA: TGCAGTGCTAGAGGTAACAGCCAAGAGACCCAGTACTTC
clone size: NA
D gene: NA
J gene: TRBJ2-5
V gene: TRBV20-1

CDR3 protein: CASSWGGTLQETQYF
CDR3 DNA: TGTGCCAGCAGCTGGGGCGGGACTCTTCAAGAGACCCAGTACTTC
clone size: few
D gene: NA
J gene: TRBJ2-5
V gene: TRBV7-2

CDR3 protein: CATSVGGEYEQYF
CDR3 DNA: TGTGCCACCAGCGTAGGGGGCGAATACGAGCAGTACTTC
clone size: NA
D gene: TRBD1
J gene: TRBJ2-7
V gene: TRBV24-1

CDR3 protein: CSVDRARGGVETQYF
CDR3 DNA: TGCAGCGTTGATAGAGCGCGAGGGGGAGTAGAGACCCAGTACTTC
clone size: NA
D gene: NA
J gene: TRBJ2-5
V gene: TRBV29-1

CDR3 protein: CASSFTGGTNEKLFF
CDR3 DNA: TGTGCCAGCAGCTTCACAGGGGGAACTAATGAAAAACTGTTTTTT
clone size: few
D gene: TRBD1
J gene: TRBJ1-4
V gene: TRBV7-2

CDR3 protein: CASALLLTDTQYF
CDR3 DNA: TGTGCTAGTGCTCTGCTTTTAACCGATACGCAGTATTTT
clone size: few
D gene: NA
J gene: TRBJ2-3
V gene: TRBV12-5

CDR3 protein: CASTPALGVEEKLFF
CDR3 DNA: TGTGCCAGCACTCCAGCCCTGGGCGTAGAAGAAAAACTGTTTTTT
clone size: NA
D gene: NA
J gene: TRBJ1-4
V gene: TRBV12-3/TRBV12-4

CDR3 protein: CSAREWYSYEQYF
CDR3 DNA: TGCAGTGCTAGAGAATGGTACTCCTACGAGCAGTACTTC
clone size: NA
D gene: NA
J gene: TRBJ2-7
V gene: TRBV20-1

CDR3 protein: CASSEGGSYYNEQFF
CDR3 DNA: TGTGCCAGCAGTGAGGGGGGGAGTTATTACAATGAGCAGTTCTTC
clone size: few
D gene: TRBD2
J gene: TRBJ2-1
V gene: TRBV6-1

CDR3 protein: CASGAATNEKLFF
CDR3 DNA: TGTGCCAGCGGGGCGGCAACTAATGAAAAACTGTTTTTT
clone size: few
D gene: NA
J gene: TRBJ1-4
V gene: TRBV2

CDR3 protein: CASSWYFSGNTEAFF
CDR3 DNA: TGTGCCAGCAGCTGGTACTTCTCTGGGAACACTGAAGCTTTCTTT
clone size: NA
D gene: NA
J gene: TRBJ1-1
V gene: TRBV11-2

CDR3 protein: CASSATGGFEQYF
CDR3 DNA: TGTGCCAGCAGTGCGACAGGGGGCTTCGAGCAGTACTTC
clone size: NA
D gene: TRBD1
J gene: TRBJ2-7
V gene: TRBV28

CDR3 protein: CASSSGEDSRNQPQHF
CDR3 DNA: TGTGCCAGCAGCTCCGGGGAGGACAGCCGCAATCAGCCCCAGCATTTT
clone size: NA
D gene: NA
J gene: TRBJ1-5
V gene: TRBV5-5

CDR3 protein: CASSEGLAEETQYF
CDR3 DNA: TGTGCCAGCAGTGAAGGACTAGCGGAAGAGACCCAGTACTTC
clone size: few
D gene: TRBD2
J gene: TRBJ2-5
V gene: TRBV6-1

CDR3 protein: CASSPPGGRIDTQYF
CDR3 DNA: TGTGCCAGCAGCCCTCCCGGGGGGAGGATAGATACGCAGTATTTT
clone size: NA
D gene: TRBD2
J gene: TRBJ2-3
V gene: TRBV11-2

CDR3 protein: CASSRDLGQIYEQYF
CDR3 DNA: TGCGCCAGCAGCCGAGATTTGGGCCAAATCTACGAGCAGTACTTC
clone size: few
D gene: NA
J gene: TRBJ2-7
V gene: TRBV4-3

CDR3 protein: CASSPLEGAAEAFF
CDR3 DNA: TGTGCCAGCAGCCCCCTAGAGGGGGCCGCTGAAGCTTTCTTT
clone size: many
D gene: TRBD1
J gene: TRBJ1-1
V gene: TRBV7-2

CDR3 protein: CASSHPASRTGVYEQYF
CDR3 DNA: TGTGCCAGCAGTCACCCGGCATCCCGGACAGGGGTCTACGAGCAGTACTTC
clone size: NA
D gene: TRBD1
J gene: TRBJ2-7
V gene: TRBV27

CDR3 protein: CSARGLLWRVTEAFF
CDR3 DNA: TGCAGTGCTAGAGGTCTACTATGGAGGGTCACTGAAGCTTTCTTT
clone size: NA
D gene: NA
J gene: TRBJ1-1
V gene: TRBV20-1

CDR3 protein: CATSEGQKNEKLFF
CDR3 DNA: TGTGCCACCTCCGAGGGACAGAAGAATGAAAAACTGTTTTTT
clone size: few
D gene: NA
J gene: TRBJ1-4
V gene: TRBV21-1

CDR3 protein: CASSGGRDRGSYEQYF
CDR3 DNA: TGTGCCAGCAGTGGGGGCCGGGACAGGGGATCCTACGAGCAGTACTTC
clone size: NA
D gene: TRBD1
J gene: TRBJ2-7
V gene: TRBV2

CDR3 protein: CASSQVDVRNEQFF
CDR3 DNA: TGCGCCAGCAGCCAGGTCGACGTGCGCAATGAGCAGTTCTTC
clone size: NA
D gene: NA
J gene: TRBJ2-1
V gene: TRBV4-3

CDR3 protein: CSVEDRGGHGYTF
CDR3 DNA: TGCAGCGTTGAAGATCGTGGGGGCCATGGCTACACCTTC
clone size: NA
D gene: NA
J gene: TRBJ1-2
V gene: TRBV29-1

CDR3 protein: CASSLAGQGRVYF
CDR3 DNA: TGTGCCAGCAGCTTAGCGGGACAGGGGAGGGTGTACTTC
clone size: NA
D gene: TRBD1
J gene: TRBJ2-5
V gene: TRBV7-2

CDR3 protein: CASSAFMGVAKNIQYF
CDR3 DNA: TGTGCCAGCAGCGCATTTATGGGGGTAGCCAAAAACATTCAGTACTTC
clone size: few
D gene: NA
J gene: TRBJ2-4
V gene: TRBV7-9

CDR3 protein: CASSLRLGGQETQYF
CDR3 DNA: TGCGCCAGCAGCCTTCGGCTGGGGGGGCAAGAGACCCAGTACTTC
clone size: few
D gene: TRBD2
J gene: TRBJ2-5
V gene: TRBV5-1

CDR3 protein: CASSLPGTALTANYGYTF
CDR3 DNA: TGTGCCAGCAGCTTACCCGGGACAGCTTTGACAGCTAACTATGGCTACACCTTC
clone size: once
D gene: TRBD1
J gene: TRBJ1-2
V gene: TRBV7-9

CDR3 protein: CASSLLGANTEAFF
CDR3 DNA: TGTGCCAGCAGCTTGTTGGGAGCGAACACTGAAGCTTTCTTT
clone size: many
D gene: NA
J gene: TRBJ1-1
V gene: TRBV7-3

CDR3 protein: CASSQGQGVTEAFF
CDR3 DNA: TGCGCCAGCAGCCAGGGACAGGGGGTTACTGAAGCTTTCTTT
clone size: NA
D gene: TRBD1
J gene: TRBJ1-1
V gene: TRBV4-3

CDR3 protein: CASSQGTSGSMWTGELFF
CDR3 DNA: TGCGCCAGCAGCCAAGGGACTAGCGGGAGCATGTGGACCGGGGAGCTGTTTTTT
clone size: few
D gene: TRBD2
J gene: TRBJ2-2
V gene: TRBV4-3

CDR3 protein: CASSPPGTASSYEQYF
CDR3 DNA: TGTGCCAGCAGCCCGCCCGGGACAGCGAGCTCCTACGAGCAGTACTTC
clone size: NA
D gene: TRBD1
J gene: TRBJ2-7
V gene: TRBV5-6

CDR3 protein: CSARFEGSGVNVLTF
CDR3 DNA: TGCAGTGCTAGGTTTGAGGGCAGTGGGGTCAACGTCCTGACTTTC
clone size: NA
D gene: NA
J gene: TRBJ2-6
V gene: TRBV20-1

CDR3 protein: CASTHRGTGGFNYGYTF
CDR3 DNA: TGTGCCAGCACCCACCGCGGGACAGGGGGGTTTAACTATGGCTACACCTTC
clone size: few
D gene: TRBD1
J gene: TRBJ1-2
V gene: TRBV28

CDR3 protein: CASSFPQAGLNYGYTF
CDR3 DNA: TGTGCCAGCAGCTTCCCCCAGGCCGGACTAAACTATGGCTACACCTTC
clone size: NA
D gene: NA
J gene: TRBJ1-2
V gene: TRBV7-9

CDR3 protein: CASSLGGTGTGQPQHF
CDR3 DNA: TGTGCCAGCAGCTTAGGAGGGACAGGGACGGGTCAGCCCCAGCATTTT
clone size: few
D gene: TRBD1
J gene: TRBJ1-5
V gene: TRBV7-2

CDR3 protein: CASSTVGGSFHEQFF
CDR3 DNA: TGTGCCAGCAGCACCGTTGGCGGGAGTTTCCATGAGCAGTTCTTC
clone size: once
D gene: TRBD2
J gene: TRBJ2-1
V gene: TRBV12-3/TRBV12-4

CDR3 protein: CSATHRGTGTYEQYF
CDR3 DNA: TGCAGTGCTACACACCGCGGGACAGGTACCTACGAGCAGTACTTC
clone size: NA
D gene: TRBD1
J gene: TRBJ2-7
V gene: TRBV20-1

CDR3 protein: CSAKPGTGDQETQYF
CDR3 DNA: TGCAGTGCGAAACCCGGGACAGGAGACCAAGAGACCCAGTACTTC
clone size: NA
D gene: TRBD1
J gene: TRBJ2-5
V gene: TRBV20-1

CDR3 protein: CASSQQGAYGYTF
CDR3 DNA: TGTGCCAGCAGCCAACAGGGGGCCTATGGCTACACCTTC
clone size: NA
D gene: TRBD1
J gene: TRBJ1-2
V gene: TRBV3-1

CDR3 protein: CASSQDYGTAQETQYF
CDR3 DNA: TGTGCCAGCAGCCAAGATTACGGGACTGCTCAAGAGACCCAGTACTTC
clone size: few
D gene: NA
J gene: TRBJ2-5
V gene: TRBV4-2

CDR3 protein: CSARSLKNTGELFF
CDR3 DNA: TGCAGTGCTAGGTCCCTGAAGAACACCGGGGAGCTGTTTTTT
clone size: NA
D gene: NA
J gene: TRBJ2-2
V gene: TRBV20-1

CDR3 protein: CSVARPETGDEQFF
CDR3 DNA: TGCAGCGTTGCACGGCCCGAAACCGGCGATGAGCAGTTCTTC
clone size: NA
D gene: NA
J gene: TRBJ2-1
V gene: TRBV29-1

CDR3 protein: CASRSGREQYF
CDR3 DNA: TGTGCCAGCAGGTCAGGGAGAGAGCAGTACTTC
clone size: few
D gene: NA
J gene: TRBJ2-5
V gene: TRBV3-1

CDR3 protein: CSARGVRQYSNQPQHF
CDR3 DNA: TGCAGTGCTAGAGGAGTCCGACAGTATAGCAATCAGCCCCAGCATTTT
clone size: NA
D gene: NA
J gene: TRBJ1-5
V gene: TRBV20-1

CDR3 protein: CASSPMTGQETQYF
CDR3 DNA: TGTGCCAGCAGCCCCATGACAGGGCAAGAGACCCAGTACTTC
clone size: many
D gene: TRBD1
J gene: TRBJ2-5
V gene: TRBV7-9

CDR3 protein: CSARDYLGNEQFF
CDR3 DNA: TGCAGTGCTAGAGATTATTTGGGCAATGAGCAGTTCTTC
clone size: few
D gene: NA
J gene: TRBJ2-1
V gene: TRBV20-1

CDR3 protein: CASSPYTGASEAFF
CDR3 DNA: TGTGCCAGCAGCCCATACACAGGGGCTAGTGAAGCTTTCTTT
clone size: NA
D gene: TRBD1
J gene: TRBJ1-1
V gene: TRBV3-1

CDR3 protein: CASSLAGGASNEQFF
CDR3 DNA: TGTGCCAGCAGCTTAGCGGGGGGGGCTTCCAATGAGCAGTTCTTC
clone size: NA
D gene: NA
J gene: TRBJ2-1
V gene: TRBV7-2

CDR3 protein: CASSITGNTIYF
CDR3 DNA: TGTGCCAGCAGCATTACCGGAAACACCATATATTTT
clone size: NA
D gene: NA
J gene: TRBJ1-3
V gene: TRBV5-6

CDR3 protein: CASSPGVSKETQYF
CDR3 DNA: TGTGCCAGCAGCCCGGGAGTATCGAAAGAGACCCAGTACTTC
clone size: few
D gene: NA
J gene: TRBJ2-5
V gene: TRBV3-1